This TCR beta chain was obtained from a study of sequential checkpoint blockade in melanoma. Study details: Arm A got nivolumab then ipilimumab; arm B the reverse, 1:1.

The germline V gene has CDR1 MNHNS and CDR2 SASEGT. CDR3 length: 15 amino acids. J was trimmed by 6 bases and V by 2 bases; bases with no gene match: 7. The repertoire was sequenced with immunoSEQ multiplex PCR; TCRdb's copy has only in-frame clones and lacks some. Altogether about 25,000 clones are present, 77% being singletons, with the ten largest covering over 20%. As to treatment: randomized to nivolumab then ipilimumab (arm A) or the reverse (arm B). PBMC sorting kept live CD3+CD8+ cells without CD19 or CD56. The chain is built from TRBV6-1 and TRBJ1-2; 9 bases agree with TRBD1. This receptor was identified in a human donor with melanoma. The source material was CD8+ T cells sorted from blood (inferred from file names), sampled from a patient given nivolumab and ipilimumab in sequence. CDR3 bases: TGTGCCAGCAGTGAATATCCGGGACAGGGAAATGGCTACACCTTC. Protein product: CASSEYPGQGNGYTF.